The 14 T cell receptor beta chains given below trace back to one sample, sequenced in a study of blood T cell repertoires in COVID-19. Measured with immunoSEQ multiplex PCR; TCRdb has only the in-frame clones, and not every one. This sample has some 87,000 clones, with approximately 75% found just once. Sequencing used peripheral blood. The source of these receptors is a human donor in a cohort sampled during active COVID-19.

The chain recombines TRBV5-1 with TRBJ2-2; 15 nucleotides match TRBD2. This CDR3 has 17 residues. Trimming removed 4 bases from V and 5 bases from J; junction bases left unmatched: 6. The V gene's germline CDR1 is SGHRS and CDR2 YFSETQ. CDR3 in DNA: TGCGCCAGCAGCCCCCGGACTAGCGGGGGGGGAACCGGGGAGCTGTTTTTT. Amino acid sequence: CASSPRTSGGGTGELFF.

V gene TRBV6-1 combines with J gene TRBJ2-2; D may be TRBD2 (5 bases). V lost 2 bases, J lost 4 bases, and 11 bases lay in between. The germline CDR1 and CDR2 sequences are MNHNS and SASEGT. This CDR3 spans 15 amino acids. The CDR3 DNA sequence: TGTGCCAGCAGTGAACAGTTCCGGGGCACCGGGGAGCTGTTTTTT. Translation gives CASSEQFRGTGELFF.

The rearrangement joins TRBV12-5 to TRBJ2-1; 9 bases align to TRBD2. V dropped 0 bases and J dropped 9; count of bases not matched to a gene: 9. From germline, CDR1 is LGHNT and CDR2 FRNRAP. The CDR3 is made up of 16 amino acids. For the CDR3, the DNA is TGTGCTAGTGGTTTGGTATTTGGCGGGGGGGCCTTTGAGCAGTTCTTC. It translates to CASGLVFGGGAFEQFF.

J is TRBJ1-1 and V is TRBV11-3, with 8 bases identical to TRBD1. This CDR3 has 15 amino acids. The germline gives CDR1 SGHNT, CDR2 YENEEA. V was clipped by 6 bases and J by 1 base; unmatched bases: 7. CDR3 in DNA: TGTGCCAGCAGTCGCACCGGGACAGGGAACACTGAAGCTTTCTTT. This codes for CASSRTGTGNTEAFF. The entire variable domain, with the rest obtained from reference TRBV11-3 and TRBJ1-1, is as follows: EAGVVQSPRYKIIEKKQPVAFWCNPISGHNTLYWYLQNLGQGPELLIRYENEEAVDDSQLPKDRFSAERLKGVDSTLKIQPAELGDSAVYLCASSRTGTGNTEAFFGQGTRLTVV.

The chain is built from TRBV29-1 and TRBJ2-7; 7 bases map to TRBD1. This CDR3 is built from 13 residues. Trimming removed 6 bases from V and 4 bases from J; junction bases left unmatched: 9. The germline CDR1 and CDR2 sequences are SQVTM and ANQGSEA. The CDR3 here is CSVSQGWGYEQYF. The CDR3 nucleotides read TGCAGCGTCTCACAGGGGTGGGGGTACGAGCAGTACTTC.

This clone was picked up a small number of times. V is TRBV6-6 and J is TRBJ1-3; 9 bases match TRBD1. The V and J ends lost 6 bases and 2 bases, in that order; junction bases with no gene match: 2. The CDR3 totals 14 residues. Germline lookup yields CDR1 MNHNY and CDR2 SVGAGI (reference sequence). CDR3 amino acids: CASSRTGAGNTIYF. In DNA, the CDR3 is TGTGCCAGCAGCAGGACAGGGGCTGGAAACACCATATATTTT.

As for this clone: Additional DNA sequences in this sample encode the identical CDR3. V usage is TRBV3-1 (or the pseudogene TRBV3-2) and J usage is TRBJ1-5; D unclear. The germline gives CDR1 LGHDT, CDR2 YNNKEL (reference sequence). CDR3 length: 15 amino acids. Trimming removed 1 base from V and 1 base from J, with 8 bases in between. DNA for the CDR3: TGTGCCAGCAGCCAAGGTGGGCTGAGCAATCAGCCCCAGCATTTT. Protein sequence: CASSQGGLSNQPQHF.

The CDR3 is CASSFRDRGFDLYEQYF. The CDR3, as DNA: TGTGCCAGCAGCTTCCGGGACAGGGGGTTCGACCTCTACGAGCAGTACTTC. This chain connects TRBV7-3 to TRBJ2-7; 11 nucleotides agree with TRBD1. The V and J ends lost 3 bases and 3 bases, in that order; junction bases with no gene match: 10. Germline V lookup: CDR1 SGHTA, CDR2 FQGTGA. This CDR3 is 17 amino acids long.

The chain links TRBV7-3 to TRBJ1-2, with 9 bases identical to TRBD1. Germline CDR1 reads SGHTA; CDR2 reads FQGTGA. This CDR3 contains 15 residues. V trimming: 4 bases; J trimming: 2 bases; junction bases outside the gene matches: 5. As DNA, the CDR3 is TGTGCCAGCAGCTCTCACAGGGGGCCCAACTATGGCTACACCTTC. As protein: CASSSHRGPNYGYTF.

The V call is TRBV14, the J call TRBJ1-2; D is unclear. The length of the CDR3 is 13 residues. Germline CDR1 SGHDN, CDR2 FVKESK. The V gene lost 1 base and the J gene lost 2 bases, with 5 bases spanning the gap. CDR3 sequence: CASSQAVNYGYTF. DNA for the CDR3: TGTGCCAGCAGCCAAGCGGTAAACTATGGCTACACCTTC.

The V call is TRBV12-3 or TRBV12-4, the J call TRBJ1-1; D gene ambiguous. Trimming pared 4 bases from V and 0 bases from J, leaving 6 bases between. The CDR3 covers 13 residues. CDR3 DNA: TGTGCCAGCAGTTACACATTGAACACTGAAGCTTTCTTT. It translates to CASSYTLNTEAFF.

This clone has just a few counts. This chain joins TRBV5-1 and TRBJ1-2, with a weak D call TRBD1 (5 bases). Per germline, CDR1 SGHRS and CDR2 YFSETQ. There are 13 residues in the CDR3. Deletions cut 0 bases from V and 7 bases from J, with 10 bases between. The chain's CDR3 is CASSLDSRAGYTF. DNA of the CDR3: TGCGCCAGCAGCTTGGATAGCAGGGCTGGCTACACCTTC.

The chain employs TRBV6-5 and TRBJ1-3; no definite D call. Trimming removed 0 bases at V and 4 bases at J, with 10 bases between. CDR1 MNHEY and CDR2 SVGAGI come from the germline V gene. This CDR3 has 15 residues. CDR3 bases: TGTGCCAGCAGTTACTCGCGTATAACGGGAAACACCATATATTTT. Amino acid sequence: CASSYSRITGNTIYF.

The rearrangement joins TRBV13 to TRBJ2-1; 11 bases match TRBD2. J was trimmed by 4 bases and V by 6 bases; bases with no gene match: 5. Germline V gives CDR1 PRHDT, CDR2 FYEKMQ (reference sequence). The CDR3 loop spans 15 amino acids. The CDR3: CASSQTSGAYNEQFF. CDR3 coding DNA: TGTGCCAGCAGTCAGACTAGCGGGGCTTACAATGAGCAGTTCTTC.